Listed here is a single TCR beta chain. The antigen remains undetermined. This entry is derived from a study of cytomegalovirus exposure and HLA in healthy donors. Trimming cost V 5 bases and J 0 bases, with 8 bases left between them. CDR1 and CDR2 from the germline V gene are MGHRA and YSYEKL. The CDR3 covers 14 residues. Study observations and caveats: A later analysis linked a missense DCLRE1C variant to TCR beta V- and J-gene trimming. Specificity for CMV antigens was confirmed in vitro for a few of the CMV-associated chains. Segments of the TCR beta V type were, in most cases, productive about 87% or about 30% of the time in an earlier analysis.

A multiplex PCR was run with 60 Vbeta primers and 13 Jbeta primers. Method: immunoSEQ multiplex PCR; TCRdb's copy keeps in-frame clones and lacks some. The data contain 100,000 or so clones, 65% to 85% of them singletons. The sample taken for sequencing was PBMCs. The receptor's source is a male donor in good health and CMV-seronegative. The V call is TRBV4-1, the J call TRBJ1-5, with D tentatively TRBD1 (5 bases). In nucleotides, the CDR3 is TGCGCCAGCAGCAGGGGTAATAGCAATCAGCCCCAGCATTTT. Its translation: CASSRGNSNQPQHF.